A single sample gave rise to the 10 T cell receptor beta chains below, sequenced in a study of shared clonotypes between healthy human individuals. The table came from immunoSEQ multiplex PCR; TCRdb's copy has only in-frame clones and leaves some out. Of about a million clones detected, approximately 80% appear once; the ten largest clones hold 0.89%. Sequenced sample: memory CD4+ T cells from PBMCs. Subset in this sample: CD45RA-negative fraction. These receptors originate from a man aged 18 to 30 in good health. Some clones in this sample may be carry-over from other donors' samples.

This clone was seen only a few times. This sequence joins TRBV18 and TRBJ2-7; 7 bases map to TRBD1. The CDR3 length is 12 residues. The V gene end was trimmed by 5 bases and the J gene end by 6 bases; junction bases not matched to a gene: 4. Per the germline V gene, CDR1 is KGHSH and CDR2 is LQKENI. The CDR3 spells CASSEDRAEQYF. The CDR3 DNA follows: TGTGCCAGCTCAGAAGACAGGGCCGAGCAGTACTTC.

The rearrangement uses TRBV12-5 and TRBJ1-1; D is unclear. Germline CDR1 is LGHNT and CDR2 is FRNRAP. Trimming shortened V by 7 bases and J by 6 bases, and 18 bases separated the two germline ends. This CDR3 region has 14 residues. CDR3 in amino acids: CASALDGLHPEAFF. The CDR3 nucleotides read TGTGCTAGTGCCCTCGACGGACTCCACCCTGAAGCTTTCTTT.

About this clone: Other DNA sequences in this specimen translate into the identical CDR3. This chain connects TRBV11-3 to TRBJ2-1, with D unclear. The CDR3 covers 13 residues. Trimming stripped 0 bases from V and 9 bases from J, with 9 bases between. Germline V lookup: CDR1 SGHNT, CDR2 YENEEA. CDR3 nucleotide sequence: TGTGCCAGCAGCTTAGACCCGGCCGGTGAGCAGTTCTTC. Translation: CASSLDPAGEQFF.

J is TRBJ2-7 and V is TRBV19; 8 bases map to TRBD1. J gave up 3 bases and V 6 bases, and 1 base lay outside the gene matches. CDR3 size: 12 residues. Per the germline V gene, CDR1 is LNHDA and CDR2 is SQIVND (reference sequence). The CDR3 DNA reads TGTGCCAGTAGGGGACAGGTCTACGAGCAGTACTTC. Encoded protein: CASRGQVYEQYF.

This clone was counted between two and nine times. The rearrangement uses TRBV28 and TRBJ1-1, with D tentatively TRBD1 (5 bases). There are 16 residues in the CDR3. Germline V gene lookup returns CDR1 MDHEN and CDR2 SYDVKM. Trimming pared 7 bases from V and 1 base from J, leaving 19 bases between. CDR3 sequence reads: CASTVNRGTANTEAFF. The CDR3 DNA reads TGTGCCAGCACCGTCAACCGCGGGACGGCGAACACTGAAGCTTTCTTT.

The genes are TRBV18 and TRBJ2-7; possibly TRBD1 or TRBD2 for D (6 bases each). CDR3 size: 16 residues. Germline loops: CDR1 KGHSH, CDR2 LQKENI. Trimming pared 5 bases from V and 1 base from J, leaving 18 bases between. The CDR3 reads CASSSSWGALSYEQYF. The CDR3 region has the DNA TGTGCCAGCTCAAGCTCCTGGGGGGCCCTGTCCTACGAGCAGTACTTC.

V usage is TRBV2 and J usage is TRBJ2-2, with no clear D. V was shortened by 4 bases and J by 3 bases, with 12 bases between the two germline ends. The germline V gene has CDR1 SNHLY and CDR2 FYNNEI. The CDR3 has 15 residues. CDR3 coding DNA: TGTGCCAGCAGTGGGGAAGGGTACGACACCGGGGAGCTGTTTTTT. Translated: CASSGEGYDTGELFF.

This clone came up a few times. J is TRBJ2-3 and V is TRBV5-4; D may correspond to TRBD1 or TRBD2 (5 bases each). The germline V gene encodes CDR1 SGHNT and CDR2 YYREEE (reference sequence). V lost 4 bases to trimming and J lost 0 bases, with 9 bases between them. This CDR3 is built from 14 residues. CDR3 nucleotides: TGTGCCAGCAGCCGGGGACGGAGCACAGATACGCAGTATTTT. Encoded protein: CASSRGRSTDTQYF.

In this sample, this clone turned up a few times. The chain recombines TRBV7-4 with TRBJ1-3; no reliable D call. Germline V lookup: CDR1 SGHVT, CDR2 SQSDAQ. The length of the CDR3 is 15 residues. With 1 base removed from V and 0 bases from J, the gap between germline ends came to 7 bases. The DNA of the CDR3 is TGTGCCAGCAGCTTAGGGCGGTACTCTGGAAACACCATATATTTT. Its translation: CASSLGRYSGNTIYF.

The chain couples TRBV28 to TRBJ1-3, with D tentatively TRBD1 (5 bases). Germline-derived CDR1 and CDR2 are MDHEN and SYDVKM. The CDR3 is 20 residues long. Trimming removed 6 bases at V and 4 bases at J, with 31 bases between. The CDR3, as DNA: TGTGCCAGCAGCCGCCGGACTAGGCGACCTCAGGGAGGGGCAGGAAACACCATATATTTT. It codes for CASSRRTRRPQGGAGNTIYF.